This TCR beta chain was recovered during a study of blood T cells in healthy people across ages. Study findings and constraints: Reliance upon unsorted PBMCs precluded definitive naive versus antigen-experienced comparison.

Remarks on this clonotype: What it binds is unknown.

For the second PCR, which ran for about 6 to 11 cycles, a sample-barcoded 5' primer and a J-beta primer mix were used. Every cDNA molecule bore a tag from a template-switch adaptor containing 12 random nucleotides. No fewer than 3 million CDR3-containing paired-end reads came from each sample. Each CDR3 protein is one row after TCRdb ran MiXCR on the 5' RACE reads. This sample has hundreds of thousands of distinct CDR3 sequences, with about three fifths found just once. The receptor was derived from a man aged 25-45 years in good health. The source material was blood.

In DNA form, the CDR3 reads TGTGCCGGCCAGAAGGAGAGAGGCTCCTACAATGAGCAGTTCTTC. This encodes CAGQKERGSYNEQFF. The chain carries TRBV10-3 and TRBJ2-1; no clear D gene. CDR1 ENHRY and CDR2 SYGVKD come from the germline V gene. V lost 11 bases and J 0 bases, leaving 17 bases between the germline ends. The CDR3 spans 15 residues.